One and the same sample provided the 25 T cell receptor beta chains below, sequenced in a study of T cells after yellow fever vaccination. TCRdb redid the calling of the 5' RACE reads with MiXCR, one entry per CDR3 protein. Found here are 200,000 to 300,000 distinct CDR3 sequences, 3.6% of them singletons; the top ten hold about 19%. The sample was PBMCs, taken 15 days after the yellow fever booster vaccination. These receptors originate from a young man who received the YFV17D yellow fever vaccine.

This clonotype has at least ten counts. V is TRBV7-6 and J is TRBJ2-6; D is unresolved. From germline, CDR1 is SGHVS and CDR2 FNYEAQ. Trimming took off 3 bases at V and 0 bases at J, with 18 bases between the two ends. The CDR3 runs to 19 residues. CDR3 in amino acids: CASSFYERHPTSGANVLTF. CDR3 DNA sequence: TGTGCCAGCAGCTTTTACGAGCGCCACCCCACCTCTGGGGCCAACGTCCTGACTTTC.

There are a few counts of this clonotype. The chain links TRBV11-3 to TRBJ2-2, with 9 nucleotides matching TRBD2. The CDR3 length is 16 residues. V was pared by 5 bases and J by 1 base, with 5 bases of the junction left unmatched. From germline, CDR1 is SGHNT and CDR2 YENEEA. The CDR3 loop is CASSAKLAGNTGELFF. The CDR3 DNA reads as TGTGCCAGCAGCGCTAAACTAGCGGGGAACACCGGGGAGCTGTTTTTT.

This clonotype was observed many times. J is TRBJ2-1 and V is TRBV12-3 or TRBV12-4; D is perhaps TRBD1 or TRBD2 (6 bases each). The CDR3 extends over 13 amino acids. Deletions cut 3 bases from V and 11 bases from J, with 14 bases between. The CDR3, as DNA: TGTGCCAGCAGTTTGGGGTGGGGGGCGAAGCAGTTCTTC. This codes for CASSLGWGAKQFF.

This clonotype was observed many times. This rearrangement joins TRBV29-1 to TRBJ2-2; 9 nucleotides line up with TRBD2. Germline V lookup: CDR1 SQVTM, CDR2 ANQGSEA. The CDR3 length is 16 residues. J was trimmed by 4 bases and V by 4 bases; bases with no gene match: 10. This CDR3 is CSVGLAGTPSTGELFF. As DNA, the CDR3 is TGCAGCGTTGGGCTAGCGGGAACCCCAAGCACCGGGGAGCTGTTTTTT.

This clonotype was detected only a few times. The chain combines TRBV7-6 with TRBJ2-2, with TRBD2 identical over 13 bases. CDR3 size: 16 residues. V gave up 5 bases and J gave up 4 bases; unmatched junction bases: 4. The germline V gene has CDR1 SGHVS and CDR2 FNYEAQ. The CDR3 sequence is CASSARLAGGTGELFF. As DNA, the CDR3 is TGTGCCAGCAGCGCCAGACTAGCGGGGGGCACCGGGGAGCTGTTTTTT.

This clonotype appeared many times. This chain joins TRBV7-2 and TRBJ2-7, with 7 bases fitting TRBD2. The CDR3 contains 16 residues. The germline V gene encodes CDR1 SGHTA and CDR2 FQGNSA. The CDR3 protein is CASSLDSGFSSGSLTV. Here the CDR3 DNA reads TGTGCCAGCAGCTTAGATAGTGGATTCTCTAGCGGCTCTCTCACAGTC.

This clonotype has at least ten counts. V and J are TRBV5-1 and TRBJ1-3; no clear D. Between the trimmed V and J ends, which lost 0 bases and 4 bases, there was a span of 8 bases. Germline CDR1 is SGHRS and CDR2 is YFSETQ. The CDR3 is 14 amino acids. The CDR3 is CASSLDGGGNTIYF. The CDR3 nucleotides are TGCGCCAGCAGCTTGGACGGTGGAGGAAACACCATATATTTT.

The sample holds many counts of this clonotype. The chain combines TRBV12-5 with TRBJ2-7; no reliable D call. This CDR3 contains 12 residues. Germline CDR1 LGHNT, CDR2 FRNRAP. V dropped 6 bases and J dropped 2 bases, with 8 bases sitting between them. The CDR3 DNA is TGTGCTAGTGGGGCCTTGACCTACGAGCAGTACTTC. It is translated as CASGALTYEQYF.

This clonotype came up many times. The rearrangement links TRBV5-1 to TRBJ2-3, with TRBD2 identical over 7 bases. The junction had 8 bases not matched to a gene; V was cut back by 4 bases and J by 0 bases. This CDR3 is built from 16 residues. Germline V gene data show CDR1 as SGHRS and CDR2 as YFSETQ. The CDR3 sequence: CASSLRGTVSTDTQYF. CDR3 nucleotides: TGCGCCAGCAGCCTGCGGGGGACCGTAAGCACAGATACGCAGTATTTT.

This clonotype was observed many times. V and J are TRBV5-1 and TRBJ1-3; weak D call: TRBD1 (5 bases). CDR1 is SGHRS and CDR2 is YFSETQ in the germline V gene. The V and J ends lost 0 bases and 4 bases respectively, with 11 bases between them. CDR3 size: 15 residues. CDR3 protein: CASSLDVTAGNTIYF. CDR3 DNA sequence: TGCGCCAGCAGCTTGGACGTGACAGCCGGAAACACCATATATTTT.

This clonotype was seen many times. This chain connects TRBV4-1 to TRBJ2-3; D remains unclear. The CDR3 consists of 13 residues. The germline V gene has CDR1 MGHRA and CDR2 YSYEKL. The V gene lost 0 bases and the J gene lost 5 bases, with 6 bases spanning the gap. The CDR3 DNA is TGCGCCAGCAGCCAAGATCCCGGAGATACGCAGTATTTT. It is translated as CASSQDPGDTQYF.

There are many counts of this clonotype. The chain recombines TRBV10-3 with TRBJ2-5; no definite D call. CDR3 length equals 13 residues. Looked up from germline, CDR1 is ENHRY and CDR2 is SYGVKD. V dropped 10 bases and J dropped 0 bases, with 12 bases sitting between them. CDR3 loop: CANANGYQETQYF. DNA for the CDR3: TGTGCCAACGCAAACGGATACCAAGAGACCCAGTACTTC.

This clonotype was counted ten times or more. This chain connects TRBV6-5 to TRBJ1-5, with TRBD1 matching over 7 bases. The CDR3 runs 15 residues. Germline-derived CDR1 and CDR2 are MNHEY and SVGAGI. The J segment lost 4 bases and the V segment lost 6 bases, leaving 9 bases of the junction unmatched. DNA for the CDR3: TGTGCCAGCAGCCCTCGGACAGGAGGGAATCAGCCCCAGCATTTT. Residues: CASSPRTGGNQPQHF.

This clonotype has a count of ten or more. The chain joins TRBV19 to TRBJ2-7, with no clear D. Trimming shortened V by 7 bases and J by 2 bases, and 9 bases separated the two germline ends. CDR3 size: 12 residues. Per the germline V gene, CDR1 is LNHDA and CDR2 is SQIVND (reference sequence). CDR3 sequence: CASKGPTYEQYF. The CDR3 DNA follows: TGTGCCAGTAAAGGGCCCACCTACGAGCAGTACTTC. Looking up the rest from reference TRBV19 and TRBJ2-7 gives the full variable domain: DGGITQSPKYLFRKEGQNVTLSCEQNLNHDAMYWYRQDPGQGLRLIYYSQIVNDFQKGDIAEGYSVSREKKESFPLTVTSAQKNPTAFYLCASKGPTYEQYFGPGTRLTVT.

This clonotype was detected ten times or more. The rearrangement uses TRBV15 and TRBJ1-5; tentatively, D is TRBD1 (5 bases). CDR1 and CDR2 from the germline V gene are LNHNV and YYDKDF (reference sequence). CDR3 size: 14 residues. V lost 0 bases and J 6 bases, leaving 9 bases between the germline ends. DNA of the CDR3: TGTGCCACCAGCAGAGACGGGAGGGGTCAGCCCCAGCATTTT. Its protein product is CATSRDGRGQPQHF. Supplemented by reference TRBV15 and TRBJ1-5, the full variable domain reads DAMVIQNPRYQVTQFGKPVTLSCSQTLNHNVMYWYQQKSSQAPKLLFHYYDKDFNNEADTPDNFQSRRPNTSFCFLDIRSPGLGDTAMYLCATSRDGRGQPQHFGDGTRLSIL.

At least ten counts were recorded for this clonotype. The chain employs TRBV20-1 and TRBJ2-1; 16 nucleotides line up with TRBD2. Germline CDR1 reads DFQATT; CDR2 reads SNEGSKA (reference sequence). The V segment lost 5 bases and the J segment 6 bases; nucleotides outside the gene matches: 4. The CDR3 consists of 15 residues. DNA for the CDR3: TGCAGTGCTGGGACTAGCGGGGGGGCCGGCAATGAGCAGTTCTTC. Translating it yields CSAGTSGGAGNEQFF.

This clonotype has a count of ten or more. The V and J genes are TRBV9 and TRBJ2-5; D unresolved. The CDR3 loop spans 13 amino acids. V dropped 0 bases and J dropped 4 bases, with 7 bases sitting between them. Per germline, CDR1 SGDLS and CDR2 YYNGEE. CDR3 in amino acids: CASSVAVGETQYF. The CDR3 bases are TGTGCCAGCAGCGTAGCTGTGGGAGAGACCCAGTACTTC.

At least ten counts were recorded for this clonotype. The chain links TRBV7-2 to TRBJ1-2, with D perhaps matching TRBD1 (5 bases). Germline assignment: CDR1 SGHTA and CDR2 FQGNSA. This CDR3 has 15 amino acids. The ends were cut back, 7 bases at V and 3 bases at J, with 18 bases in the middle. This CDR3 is CASTLGRGGYYGYTF. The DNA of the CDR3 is TGTGCCAGCACCCTCGGAAGGGGTGGGTACTATGGCTACACCTTC. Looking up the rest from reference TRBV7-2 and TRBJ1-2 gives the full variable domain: GAGVSQSPSNKVTEKGKDVELRCDPISGHTALYWYRQSLGQGLEFLIYFQGNSAPDKSGLPSDRFSAERTGGSVSTLTIQRTQQEDSAVYLCASTLGRGGYYGYTFGSGTRLTVV.

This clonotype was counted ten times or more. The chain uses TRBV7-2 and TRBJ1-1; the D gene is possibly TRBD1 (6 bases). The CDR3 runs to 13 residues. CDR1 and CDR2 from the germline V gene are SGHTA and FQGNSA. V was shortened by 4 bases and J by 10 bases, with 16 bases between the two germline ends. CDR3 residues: CASSSGQLGRAFF. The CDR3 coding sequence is TGTGCCAGCAGCTCCGGACAGCTCGGTAGAGCTTTCTTT.

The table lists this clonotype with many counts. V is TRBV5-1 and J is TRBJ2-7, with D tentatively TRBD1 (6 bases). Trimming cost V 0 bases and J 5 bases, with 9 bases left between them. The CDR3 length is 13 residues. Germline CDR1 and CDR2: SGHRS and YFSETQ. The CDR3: CASSLGDKDEQYV. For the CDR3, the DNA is TGCGCCAGCAGCTTGGGGGACAAGGACGAGCAGTACGTC.

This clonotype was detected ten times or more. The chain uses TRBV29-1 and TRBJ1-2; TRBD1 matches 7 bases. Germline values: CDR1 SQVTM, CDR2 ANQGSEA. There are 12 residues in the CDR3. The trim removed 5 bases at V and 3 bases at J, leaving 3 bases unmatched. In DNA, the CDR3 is TGCAGCGTTATCCAGGGGGACTATGGCTACACCTTC. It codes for CSVIQGDYGYTF.

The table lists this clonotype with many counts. In DNA, the CDR3 is TGTGCCAGCAGTCCCAGGTTTACTGAAGCTTTCTTT. This encodes CASSPRFTEAFF. J is TRBJ1-1 and V is TRBV12-3 or TRBV12-4; D unclear. This CDR3 has 12 residues. V dropped 5 bases and J dropped 5 bases, with 9 bases sitting between them.

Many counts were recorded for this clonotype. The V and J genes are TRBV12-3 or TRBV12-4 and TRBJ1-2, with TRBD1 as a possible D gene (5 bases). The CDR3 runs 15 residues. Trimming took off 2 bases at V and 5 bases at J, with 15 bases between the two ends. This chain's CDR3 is CASSLSSAGSYGYTF. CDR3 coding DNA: TGTGCCAGCAGTTTAAGTTCGGCAGGGTCTTATGGCTACACCTTC.

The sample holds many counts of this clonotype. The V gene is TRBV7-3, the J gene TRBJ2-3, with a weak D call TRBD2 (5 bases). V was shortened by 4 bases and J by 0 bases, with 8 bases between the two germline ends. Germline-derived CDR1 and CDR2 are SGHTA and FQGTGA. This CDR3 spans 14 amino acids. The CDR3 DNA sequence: TGTGCCAGCAGCTCCGGGGAGAGCACAGATACGCAGTATTTT. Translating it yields CASSSGESTDTQYF.

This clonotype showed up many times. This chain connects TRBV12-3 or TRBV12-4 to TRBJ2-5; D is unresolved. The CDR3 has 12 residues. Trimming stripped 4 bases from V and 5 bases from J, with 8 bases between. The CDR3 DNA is TGTGCCAGCAGTTATATATCGGAGACCCAGTACTTC. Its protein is CASSYISETQYF.